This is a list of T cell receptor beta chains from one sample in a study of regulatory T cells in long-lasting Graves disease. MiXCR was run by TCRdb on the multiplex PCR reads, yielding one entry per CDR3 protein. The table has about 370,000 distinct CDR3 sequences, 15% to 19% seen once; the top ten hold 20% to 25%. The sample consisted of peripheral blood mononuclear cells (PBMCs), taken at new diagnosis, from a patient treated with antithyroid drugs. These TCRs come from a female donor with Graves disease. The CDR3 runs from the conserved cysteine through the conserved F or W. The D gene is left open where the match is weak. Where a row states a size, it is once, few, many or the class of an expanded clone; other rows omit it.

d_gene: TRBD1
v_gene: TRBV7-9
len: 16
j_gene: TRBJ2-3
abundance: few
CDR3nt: TGTGCCAGCAGCTTAAAGGACAGGGACGTGACAGATACGCAGTATTTT
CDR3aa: CASSLKDRDVTDTQYF

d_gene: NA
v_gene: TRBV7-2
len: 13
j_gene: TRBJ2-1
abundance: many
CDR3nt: TGTGCCAGCAGCTTTTTTACGGGTAATGAGCAGTTCTTC
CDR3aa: CASSFFTGNEQFF

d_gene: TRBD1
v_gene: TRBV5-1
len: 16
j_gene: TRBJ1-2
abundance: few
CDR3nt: TGCGCCAGCAGCTTCACACCGGGACAGGGAGGGAATGGCTACACCTTC
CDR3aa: CASSFTPGQGGNGYTF

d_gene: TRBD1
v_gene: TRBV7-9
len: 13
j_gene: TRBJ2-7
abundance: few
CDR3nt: TGTGCCAGCAACCGACAGGGGACCCACGAGCAGTACTTC
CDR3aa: CASNRQGTHEQYF

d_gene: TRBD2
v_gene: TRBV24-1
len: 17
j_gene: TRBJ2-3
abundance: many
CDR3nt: TGTGCCACCAGTTCGTTAAGCGGGAGCGGGGACACAGATACGCAGTATTTT
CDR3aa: CATSSLSGSGDTDTQYF

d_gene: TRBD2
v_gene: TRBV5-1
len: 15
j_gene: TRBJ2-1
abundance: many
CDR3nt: TGCGCCAGCAGCTTGCCGGGCGGGAGGGCCACTGAGCAGTTCTTC
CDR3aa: CASSLPGGRATEQFF

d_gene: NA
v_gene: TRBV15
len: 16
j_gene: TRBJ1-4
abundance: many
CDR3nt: TGTGCCACCAGCAGAGCTGGGGGGACTGATGGTGGAAAACTGTTTTTT
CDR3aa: CATSRAGGTDGGKLFF

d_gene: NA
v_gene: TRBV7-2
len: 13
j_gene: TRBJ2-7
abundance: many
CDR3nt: TGTGCCAGCAGCTTAGGGAGGAACTACGAGCAGTACTTC
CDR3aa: CASSLGRNYEQYF

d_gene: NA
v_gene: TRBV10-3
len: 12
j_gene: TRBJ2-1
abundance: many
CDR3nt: TGTGCCATCAGTGAGCTCCGCATTGAGCAGTTCTTC
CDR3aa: CAISELRIEQFF

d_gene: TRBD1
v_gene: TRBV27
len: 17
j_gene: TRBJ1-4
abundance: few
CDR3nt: TGTGCCAGCAGTTTAGACACCAGACAGGGCAAAGGTGAAAAACTGTTTTTT
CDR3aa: CASSLDTRQGKGEKLFF

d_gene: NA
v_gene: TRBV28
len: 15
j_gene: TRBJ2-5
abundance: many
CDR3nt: TGTGCCAGCAGTCCCCGAGGAGGGGACCAAGAGACCCAGTACTTC
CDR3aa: CASSPRGGDQETQYF

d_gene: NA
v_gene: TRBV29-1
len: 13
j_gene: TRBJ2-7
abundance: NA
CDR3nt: TGCAGCGGCACCCGGGGGCTAGGGTACGAGCAGTACTTC
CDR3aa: CSGTRGLGYEQYF

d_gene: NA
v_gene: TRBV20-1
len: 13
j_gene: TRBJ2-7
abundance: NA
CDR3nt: TGCAGTGCCGACGACGAGCGCTCCTACGAGCAGTACTTC
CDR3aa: CSADDERSYEQYF

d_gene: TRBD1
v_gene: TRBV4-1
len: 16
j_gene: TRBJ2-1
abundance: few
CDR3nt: TGCGCCAGCAGCCAACCTGGGACAGCACGCTACAATGAGCAGTTCTTC
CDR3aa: CASSQPGTARYNEQFF

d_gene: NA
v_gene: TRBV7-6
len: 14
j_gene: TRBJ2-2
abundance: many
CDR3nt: TGTGCCAGCAGCGCCGGAGGGAACACCGGGGAGCTGTTTTTT
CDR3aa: CASSAGGNTGELFF

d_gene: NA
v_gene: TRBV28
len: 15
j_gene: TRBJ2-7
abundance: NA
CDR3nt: TGTGCCAGCAGCCGCCCAAGCGGGTCCTCCTACGAGCAGTACTTC
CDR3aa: CASSRPSGSSYEQYF

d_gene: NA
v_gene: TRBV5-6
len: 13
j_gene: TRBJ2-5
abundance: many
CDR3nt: TGTGCCAGCAGCCTCAGGGGCTGGGAGACCCAGTACTTC
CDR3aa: CASSLRGWETQYF

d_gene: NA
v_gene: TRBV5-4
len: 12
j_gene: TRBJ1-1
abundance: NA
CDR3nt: TGTGCCAGCAGCCCAGGTATGACTGAAGCTTTCTTT
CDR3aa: CASSPGMTEAFF

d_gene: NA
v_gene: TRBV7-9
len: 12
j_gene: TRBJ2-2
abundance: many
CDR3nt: TGTGCCAGCAGCTTACAGTCCGGGGAGCTGTTTTTT
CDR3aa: CASSLQSGELFF

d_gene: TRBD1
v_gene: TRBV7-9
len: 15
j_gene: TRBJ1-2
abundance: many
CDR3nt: TGTGCCAGCAGCATCCGACAGGGGGGCAACTATGGCTACACCTTC
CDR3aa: CASSIRQGGNYGYTF

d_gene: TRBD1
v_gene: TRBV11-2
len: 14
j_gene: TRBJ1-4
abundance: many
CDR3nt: TGTGCCAGCAGCTCACAGGGGTTTAATGAAAAACTGTTTTTT
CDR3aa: CASSSQGFNEKLFF

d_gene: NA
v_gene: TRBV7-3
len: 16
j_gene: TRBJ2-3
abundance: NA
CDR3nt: TGTGCCAGCAGCCCCTGGGGTGGCGGTAGCACAGATACGCAGTATTTT
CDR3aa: CASSPWGGGSTDTQYF

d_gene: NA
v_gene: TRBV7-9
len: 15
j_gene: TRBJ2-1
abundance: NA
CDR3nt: TGTGCCAGCAGCTTATATAACCAGGGGTCCGATGAGCAGTTCTTC
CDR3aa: CASSLYNQGSDEQFF

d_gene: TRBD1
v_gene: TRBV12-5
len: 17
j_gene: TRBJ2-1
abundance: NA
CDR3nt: TGTGCTAGTGGTTCCCCCCCATCTGGGACAGAATACAATGAGCAGTTCTTC
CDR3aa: CASGSPPSGTEYNEQFF

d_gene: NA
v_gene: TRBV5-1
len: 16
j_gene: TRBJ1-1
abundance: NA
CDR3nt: TGCGCCAGCAGCTTGTTCGTTAGGGGTCGATGGACTGAAGCTTTCTTT
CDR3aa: CASSLFVRGRWTEAFF

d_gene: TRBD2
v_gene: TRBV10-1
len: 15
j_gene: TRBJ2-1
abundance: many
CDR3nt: TGCGCCAGCAGTGAAGGCGGGAGGGCCGGGAATGAGCAGTTCTTC
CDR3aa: CASSEGGRAGNEQFF

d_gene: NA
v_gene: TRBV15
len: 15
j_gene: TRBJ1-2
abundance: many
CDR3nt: TGTGCCACCAGCAGAGATACGGACAGAAACTATGGCTACACCTTC
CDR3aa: CATSRDTDRNYGYTF

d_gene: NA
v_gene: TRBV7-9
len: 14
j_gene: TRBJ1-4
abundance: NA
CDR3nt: TGTGCCAGCAGCCCGACAGGAATAGATGAAAAACTGTTTTTT
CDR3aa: CASSPTGIDEKLFF

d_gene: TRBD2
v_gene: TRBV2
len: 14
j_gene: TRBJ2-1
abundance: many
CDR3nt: TGTGCCAGCAGCTTAGCGGGACCATACAATGAGCAGTTCTTC
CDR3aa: CASSLAGPYNEQFF

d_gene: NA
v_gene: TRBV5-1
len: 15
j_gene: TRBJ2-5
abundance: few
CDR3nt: TGCGCCAGCAGCTTGGGGCAGGTGGACCAAGAGACCCAGTACTTC
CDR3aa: CASSLGQVDQETQYF

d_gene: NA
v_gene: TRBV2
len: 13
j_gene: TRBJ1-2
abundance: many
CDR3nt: TGTGCCAGCATCCCTCCGGGCGCGAGGGGCTACACCTTC
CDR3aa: CASIPPGARGYTF

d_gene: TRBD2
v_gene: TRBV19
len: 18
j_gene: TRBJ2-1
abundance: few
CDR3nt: TGTGCCAGTAGTATTCGTAAAGGGACTAGCGGGGGGGGGTTGGAGCAGTTCTTC
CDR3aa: CASSIRKGTSGGGLEQFF

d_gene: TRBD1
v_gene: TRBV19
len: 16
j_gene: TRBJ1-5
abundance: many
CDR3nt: TGTGCCAGTAACTCCCGCGGACAGGGCGGCAATCAGCCCCAGCATTTT
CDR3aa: CASNSRGQGGNQPQHF

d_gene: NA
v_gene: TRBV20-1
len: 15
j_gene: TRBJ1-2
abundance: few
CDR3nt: TGCAGTGCTAGAGATCCACAAGGAGCTAACTATGGCTACACCTTC
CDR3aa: CSARDPQGANYGYTF

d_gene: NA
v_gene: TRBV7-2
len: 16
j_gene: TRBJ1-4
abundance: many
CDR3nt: TGTGCCAGCAGCCCCAACACAGGGTCAACTAATGAAAAACTGTTTTTT
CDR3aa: CASSPNTGSTNEKLFF

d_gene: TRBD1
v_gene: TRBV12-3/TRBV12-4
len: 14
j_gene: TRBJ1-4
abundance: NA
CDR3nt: TGTGCCAGCAATAGACAGGGGGCGCGCGAAAAACTGTTTTTT
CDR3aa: CASNRQGAREKLFF

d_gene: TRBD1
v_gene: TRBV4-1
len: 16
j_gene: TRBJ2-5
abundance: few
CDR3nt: TGCGCCAGCAGTCAATCCGGGACAGGGGAACAAGAGACCCAGTACTTC
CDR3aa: CASSQSGTGEQETQYF

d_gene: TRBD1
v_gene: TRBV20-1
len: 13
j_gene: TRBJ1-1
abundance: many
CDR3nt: TGCAGTGCTTCGGGACAGGGGACCTCTGAAGCTTTCTTT
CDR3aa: CSASGQGTSEAFF

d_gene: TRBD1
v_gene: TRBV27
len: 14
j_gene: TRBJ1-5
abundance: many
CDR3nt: TGTGCCAGCAGTCTACAGGGGGAGGGGCAGCCCCAGCATTTT
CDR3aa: CASSLQGEGQPQHF

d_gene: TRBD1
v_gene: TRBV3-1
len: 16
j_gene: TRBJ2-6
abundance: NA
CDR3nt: TGTGCCAGCAGCCACCTACAGGGGTTGGGGGCCAACGTCCTGACTTTC
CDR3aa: CASSHLQGLGANVLTF

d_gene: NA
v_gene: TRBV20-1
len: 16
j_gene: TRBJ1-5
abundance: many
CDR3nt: TGCAGTGCTAGAGGTAGGAGAGACAGCGGCAATCAGCCCCAGCATTTT
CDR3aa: CSARGRRDSGNQPQHF

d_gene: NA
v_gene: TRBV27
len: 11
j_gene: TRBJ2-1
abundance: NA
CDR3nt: TGTGCCAGCAGTTTACACAATGAGCAGTCCTTC
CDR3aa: CASSLHNEQSF